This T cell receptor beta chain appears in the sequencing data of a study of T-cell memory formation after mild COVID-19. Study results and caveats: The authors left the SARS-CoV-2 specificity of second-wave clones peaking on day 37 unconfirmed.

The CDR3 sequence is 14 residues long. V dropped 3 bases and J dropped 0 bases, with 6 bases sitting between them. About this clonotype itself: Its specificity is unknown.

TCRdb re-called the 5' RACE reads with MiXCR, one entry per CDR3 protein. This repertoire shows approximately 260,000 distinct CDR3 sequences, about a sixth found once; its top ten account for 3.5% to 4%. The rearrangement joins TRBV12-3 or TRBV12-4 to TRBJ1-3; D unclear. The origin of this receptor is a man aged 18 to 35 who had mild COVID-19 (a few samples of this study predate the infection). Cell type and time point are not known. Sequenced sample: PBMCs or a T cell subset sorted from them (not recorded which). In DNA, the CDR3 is TGTGCCAGCAGTTTGACCAACTCTGGAAACACCATATATTTT. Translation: CASSLTNSGNTIYF.